The sequence of this TCR beta chain was determined in a study of shared clonotypes between healthy human individuals. Looking at the study overall: Used for every donor were three CD4 naive, three CD4 memory, two CD8 naive and one CD8 memory plate.

Study outcomes and limitations: A generally larger estimated richness was seen in naive subsets than in memory subsets. When naive CD4 clonotypes were compared across a handful of donors, 4% to 5.5% were shared.

The CDR3 consists of 14 residues. The V gene lost 3 bases and the J gene lost 5 bases, with 14 bases spanning the gap. Per the germline V gene, CDR1 is SNHLY and CDR2 is FYNNEI. Using around 200 ng DNA, some 30,000 T cell genomes, the sorted-subset replicate PCRs were run. Sequenced by immunoSEQ multiplex PCR; TCRdb stores in-frame clones only, minus some. Of about 2,100,000 clones in the sample, 93% were seen once. In regard to this clone: Its antigen is not known.

The naive CD8 fraction comprised CD45RO-negative cells positively selected for CCR7 and excluded terminally differentiated effector memory CD45RA+ cells. The sequence was collected from a man aged 18 to 35 in good health. Some clones in this sample may be carry-over from other donors' samples. Sequencing used naive CD8+ T cells from PBMCs. The chain couples TRBV2 to TRBJ2-7; maybe TRBD1 (5 bases). The CDR3 sequence: CASSDQGNWNEQYF. The CDR3 coding sequence is TGTGCCAGCAGTGACCAGGGCAATTGGAACGAGCAGTACTTC.